Listed below are T cell receptor beta chains from one sample, sequenced in a study of T cell repertoires in ileal Crohn's disease. The protocol was immunoSEQ multiplex PCR, while the TCRdb copy is restricted to in-frame clones and leaves out a portion. The sample shows around 5,700 clones, around nine tenths of them seen only once. Sample: CD4+ T cells from ileum. These receptors were taken from an adult with Crohn's disease. Some clones in this sample may be carry-over from other donors' samples. CDR3s include the opening cysteine and the closing phenylalanine or tryptophan. A D gene is named only where the DNA matches it firmly. Size is stated for part of the rows, as once, few or many counts, or as a class when the clone is expanded.

v_gene: TRBV2
abundance: -
j_gene: TRBJ1-4
d_gene: -
CDR3nt: TGTGCCAGCAGCTACGTCAAGAAACTGTTTTTT
CDR3aa: CASSYVKKLFF

v_gene: TRBV4-3
abundance: -
j_gene: TRBJ2-7
d_gene: TRBD1
CDR3nt: TGCGCCAGCAGCCAGCACAGGGGATCCTACTACGAGCAGTACTTC
CDR3aa: CASSQHRGSYYEQYF

v_gene: TRBV21-1
abundance: -
j_gene: TRBJ2-7
d_gene: -
CDR3nt: TGTGCCAGCAGCACCCTCCGGGACAGGGAAGCGAGCTACGAGCAGTACTTC
CDR3aa: CASSTLRDREASYEQYF

v_gene: TRBV2
abundance: -
j_gene: TRBJ2-3
d_gene: TRBD2
CDR3nt: TGTGCCAGCAGAAGGACTAGCGGGACTTCTGGGGCAGATACGCAGTATTTT
CDR3aa: CASRRTSGTSGADTQYF

v_gene: TRBV28
abundance: -
j_gene: TRBJ1-5
d_gene: -
CDR3nt: TGTGCCAGCGGGGCGAACAGTCAGCCCCAGCATTTT
CDR3aa: CASGANSQPQHF

v_gene: TRBV6-6
abundance: -
j_gene: TRBJ1-2
d_gene: -
CDR3nt: TGTGCCAGCAGTCCCGGGCCGCGGGAGGGCTACACCTTC
CDR3aa: CASSPGPREGYTF

v_gene: TRBV28
abundance: -
j_gene: TRBJ2-1
d_gene: -
CDR3nt: TGTGCCAGCAAGCAGGACTCCTACAATGAGCAGTTCTTC
CDR3aa: CASKQDSYNEQFF

v_gene: TRBV9
abundance: -
j_gene: TRBJ2-3
d_gene: TRBD1
CDR3nt: TGTGCCAGCAGCGTAGCGGGACAGGCTGATACGCAGTATTTT
CDR3aa: CASSVAGQADTQYF

v_gene: TRBV5-1
abundance: -
j_gene: TRBJ2-1
d_gene: -
CDR3nt: TGCGCCAGCAGCTTGGGTTCAGCGGAACGGAGGAGTGAGCAGTTCTTC
CDR3aa: CASSLGSAERRSEQFF

v_gene: TRBV7-3
abundance: -
j_gene: TRBJ2-7
d_gene: TRBD1
CDR3nt: TGTGCCAGCAGCGCTAATCCCGGGACAGTCGAGCAGTACTTC
CDR3aa: CASSANPGTVEQYF

v_gene: TRBV30
abundance: once
j_gene: TRBJ2-5
d_gene: -
CDR3nt: TGTGCCTGGAGAGAGGCATGGCAGCTTGAAGAGACCCAGTACTTC
CDR3aa: CAWREAWQLEETQYF

v_gene: TRBV6-5
abundance: -
j_gene: TRBJ1-1
d_gene: -
CDR3nt: TGTGCCAGCAGTTCACCGACTGCGGGGTTGAACACTGAAGCTTTCTTT
CDR3aa: CASSSPTAGLNTEAFF

v_gene: TRBV11-1
abundance: -
j_gene: TRBJ1-2
d_gene: -
CDR3nt: TGTGCCAGCAGCTTAGCGGCAGGGGTTGGCTACACCTTC
CDR3aa: CASSLAAGVGYTF

v_gene: TRBV30
abundance: -
j_gene: TRBJ2-7
d_gene: -
CDR3nt: TGTGCCTGGAGTGCCCGAGCCTACGAGCAGTACTTC
CDR3aa: CAWSARAYEQYF

v_gene: TRBV11-2
abundance: -
j_gene: TRBJ2-3
d_gene: -
CDR3nt: TGTGCCAGCAGGGACTCCACAGATACGCAGTATTTT
CDR3aa: CASRDSTDTQYF

v_gene: TRBV27
abundance: -
j_gene: TRBJ2-3
d_gene: -
CDR3nt: TGTGCCAGCAGTTTATCGTGGGGAGCAGATACGCAGTATTTT
CDR3aa: CASSLSWGADTQYF

v_gene: TRBV2
abundance: -
j_gene: TRBJ2-3
d_gene: TRBD1
CDR3nt: TGTGCCAGCAGCTTACAGGGGGCAGGAGATACGCAGTATTTT
CDR3aa: CASSLQGAGDTQYF

v_gene: TRBV10-3
abundance: -
j_gene: TRBJ1-2
d_gene: -
CDR3nt: TGTGCCATCAGTGGCGGGACGGGGACCGATGGCTACACCTTC
CDR3aa: CAISGGTGTDGYTF

v_gene: TRBV7-8
abundance: -
j_gene: TRBJ2-5
d_gene: -
CDR3nt: TGTGCCAGCAGCTTAGGCTCCCGTCGAATCAGCCAAGAGACCCAGTACTTC
CDR3aa: CASSLGSRRISQETQYF

v_gene: TRBV6-1
abundance: -
j_gene: TRBJ2-1
d_gene: TRBD2
CDR3nt: TGTGCCAGCAGTGCGGCGGGAGGGTGGTTAAGGAATGAGCAGTTCTTC
CDR3aa: CASSAAGGWLRNEQFF

v_gene: TRBV4-3
abundance: -
j_gene: TRBJ1-2
d_gene: -
CDR3nt: TGCGCCAGCAGCCAAGGGTACCGAGACTATGGCTACACCTTC
CDR3aa: CASSQGYRDYGYTF

v_gene: TRBV19
abundance: -
j_gene: TRBJ2-6
d_gene: TRBD1
CDR3nt: TGTGCCAGTAGTATAGGGGGACAGGGGGCGGCGGGGGCCAACGTCCTGACTTTC
CDR3aa: CASSIGGQGAAGANVLTF

v_gene: TRBV14
abundance: few
j_gene: TRBJ1-1
d_gene: -
CDR3nt: TGTGCCAGCAGCCAAGACCAGGGAAACACTGAAGCTTTCTTT
CDR3aa: CASSQDQGNTEAFF

v_gene: TRBV6-5
abundance: -
j_gene: TRBJ2-1
d_gene: TRBD2
CDR3nt: TGTGCCAGCAGTTACTCGGAGGGAGGGAGTGAGCAGTTCTTC
CDR3aa: CASSYSEGGSEQFF

v_gene: TRBV28
abundance: -
j_gene: TRBJ1-3
d_gene: -
CDR3nt: TGTGCCAGCAGTTACAGCTCTGGAAACACCATATATTTT
CDR3aa: CASSYSSGNTIYF

v_gene: TRBV11-3
abundance: -
j_gene: TRBJ1-1
d_gene: TRBD1
CDR3nt: TGTGCCAGCAGCTCACCATCGGGACAGGGCGGTGGGAACGCTGAAGCTTTCTTT
CDR3aa: CASSSPSGQGGGNAEAFF

v_gene: TRBV19
abundance: -
j_gene: TRBJ1-2
d_gene: TRBD1
CDR3nt: TGTGCCAGTAGCACAGGGGGCTATGGCTACACCTTC
CDR3aa: CASSTGGYGYTF

v_gene: TRBV10-1
abundance: -
j_gene: TRBJ2-1
d_gene: TRBD2
CDR3nt: TGCGCCAGCAGTGAGGGGTGTCTAGCGGTCAACTCCTACAATGAGCAGTTCTTC
CDR3aa: CASSEGCLAVNSYNEQFF

v_gene: TRBV27
abundance: once
j_gene: TRBJ2-1
d_gene: TRBD2
CDR3nt: TGTGCCAGCAATAATCAGCGGGGGAATGAGCAGTTCTTC
CDR3aa: CASNNQRGNEQFF

v_gene: TRBV30
abundance: once
j_gene: TRBJ2-7
d_gene: TRBD2
CDR3nt: TGTGCCTGGAGTACAGAAACGACTAGCGGGATTACGAGGGAGCAGTACTTC
CDR3aa: CAWSTETTSGITREQYF

v_gene: TRBV27
abundance: -
j_gene: TRBJ1-4
d_gene: -
CDR3nt: TGTGCCACCCCACCGGAGCAGTTAAATGAAAAACTGTTTTTT
CDR3aa: CATPPEQLNEKLFF

v_gene: TRBV19
abundance: -
j_gene: TRBJ2-1
d_gene: TRBD2
CDR3nt: TGTGCCAGTAGTCATAGCGGGAGAAGGTTGAATGAGCAGTTCTTC
CDR3aa: CASSHSGRRLNEQFF

v_gene: TRBV9
abundance: -
j_gene: TRBJ2-7
d_gene: -
CDR3nt: TGTGCCAGCAGCGTAGGTTATGAGGGAGACGAGCAGTACTTC
CDR3aa: CASSVGYEGDEQYF

v_gene: TRBV21-1
abundance: -
j_gene: TRBJ1-2
d_gene: -
CDR3nt: TGTGCCAGCAGCAAAGAATGCTCGACAGGGAAGAAGGGCTACACCTTC
CDR3aa: CASSKECSTGKKGYTF

v_gene: TRBV28
abundance: -
j_gene: TRBJ2-1
d_gene: TRBD2
CDR3nt: TGTGCCAGCAGCTCCGGGAGCGGGAAGCACAATGAGCAGTTCTTC
CDR3aa: CASSSGSGKHNEQFF

v_gene: TRBV7-9
abundance: -
j_gene: TRBJ2-2
d_gene: TRBD2
CDR3nt: TGTGCCAGCAGCCATACTCCTCTAGCGGGAGGCAACACCGGGGAGCTGTTTTTT
CDR3aa: CASSHTPLAGGNTGELFF

v_gene: TRBV5-1
abundance: -
j_gene: TRBJ2-1
d_gene: TRBD2
CDR3nt: TGCGCCAGCAGTGAGGGACTAGCCCACAATGAGCAGTTCTTC
CDR3aa: CASSEGLAHNEQFF

v_gene: TRBV9
abundance: -
j_gene: TRBJ2-7
d_gene: -
CDR3nt: TGTGCCAGCAGCGTAGATTCAGGGTACTACGAGCAGTACTTC
CDR3aa: CASSVDSGYYEQYF

v_gene: TRBV5-1
abundance: few
j_gene: TRBJ2-1
d_gene: TRBD2
CDR3nt: TGCGCCAGCAGCTTGGAAACTGCTAGCGGGAGGGCCTATATCAATGAGCAGTTCTTC
CDR3aa: CASSLETASGRAYINEQFF

v_gene: TRBV30
abundance: -
j_gene: TRBJ2-3
d_gene: -
CDR3nt: TGTGCCTGGCGAAGGAGGAGCACAGATACGCAGTATTTT
CDR3aa: CAWRRRSTDTQYF

v_gene: TRBV4-3
abundance: -
j_gene: TRBJ1-3
d_gene: -
CDR3nt: TGCGCCAGCAGCCAAGATACAGGAGGAAACACCATATATTTT
CDR3aa: CASSQDTGGNTIYF

v_gene: TRBV9
abundance: -
j_gene: TRBJ1-1
d_gene: -
CDR3nt: TGTGCCAGCAGCCCCAGACAGGTGTGGGGGAACACTGAAGCTTTCTTT
CDR3aa: CASSPRQVWGNTEAFF

v_gene: TRBV2
abundance: -
j_gene: TRBJ1-1
d_gene: TRBD1
CDR3nt: TGTGCCAGCAGACCGGGACAGGGGGCCACTGAAGCTTTCTTT
CDR3aa: CASRPGQGATEAFF

v_gene: TRBV2
abundance: -
j_gene: TRBJ2-3
d_gene: TRBD2
CDR3nt: TGTGCCAGGGGGACTAGCGGGAGGGCCACAGATACGCAGTATTTT
CDR3aa: CARGTSGRATDTQYF

v_gene: TRBV10-2
abundance: -
j_gene: TRBJ2-1
d_gene: TRBD2
CDR3nt: TGCGCCAGCAGTGAGTCCGGGACTAGCGGGAGATCAGGTGAGCAGTTCTTC
CDR3aa: CASSESGTSGRSGEQFF

v_gene: TRBV10-3
abundance: -
j_gene: TRBJ2-1
d_gene: -
CDR3nt: TGTGCCATCAGTAAGGCAGGCGGGTACAATGAGCAGTTCTTC
CDR3aa: CAISKAGGYNEQFF

v_gene: TRBV9
abundance: -
j_gene: TRBJ2-1
d_gene: -
CDR3nt: TGTGCCAGCAGCGTGTCTGGGAGCGAGCAGTTCTTC
CDR3aa: CASSVSGSEQFF

v_gene: TRBV18
abundance: -
j_gene: TRBJ1-5
d_gene: TRBD1
CDR3nt: TGTGCCAGCTCACCTACGGGACAGGGGAGTCAGCCCCAGCATTTT
CDR3aa: CASSPTGQGSQPQHF

v_gene: TRBV10-1
abundance: -
j_gene: TRBJ2-7
d_gene: TRBD1
CDR3nt: TGCGCCAGCAGTGAGCCCCCGGGACAGTATATTAGCTCCTACGAGCAGTACTTC
CDR3aa: CASSEPPGQYISSYEQYF

v_gene: TRBV5-1
abundance: once
j_gene: TRBJ2-1
d_gene: TRBD2
CDR3nt: TGCGCCAGCAGTTTAGACCCTCTAGCGGACAATGAGCAGTTCTTC
CDR3aa: CASSLDPLADNEQFF

v_gene: TRBV30
abundance: -
j_gene: TRBJ1-1
d_gene: TRBD1
CDR3nt: TGTGCCTGGAGTCCGAGGACAGGGGTTCATTTCTTT
CDR3aa: CAWSPRTGVHFF

v_gene: TRBV28
abundance: -
j_gene: TRBJ2-3
d_gene: TRBD2
CDR3nt: TGTGCCAGCAGTCCCATTCGGGGGGGTAGCGGCAGCACAGATACGCAGTATTTT
CDR3aa: CASSPIRGGSGSTDTQYF

v_gene: TRBV5-8
abundance: -
j_gene: TRBJ2-5
d_gene: -
CDR3nt: TGTGCCAGCAGCTTGGATAGAGAGACCCAGTACTTC
CDR3aa: CASSLDRETQYF

v_gene: TRBV18
abundance: -
j_gene: TRBJ1-4
d_gene: TRBD1
CDR3nt: TGTGCCAGCTCACCCTCCGGGACAGATTTTGAAAAACTGTTTTTT
CDR3aa: CASSPSGTDFEKLFF